This entry is about one T cell receptor (beta chain). The sample originates from a study of blood T cell repertoires in COVID-19. The V gene lost 6 bases and the J gene lost 0 bases, with 7 bases spanning the gap. Germline CDR1 is ENHRY and CDR2 is SYGVKD. This CDR3 is built from 13 residues. The assay was immunoSEQ multiplex PCR, and TCRdb's table has in-frame clones only and misses some. The sample yields roughly 100,000 clones, roughly 80% seen once. The chain recombines TRBV10-3 with TRBJ2-3; D is ambiguous. Material for sequencing was peripheral blood. The TCR was taken from a woman at least 80 years old with active or convalescent COVID-19. CDR3 DNA: TGTGCCATCAGCCTGTCTAGCACAGATACGCAGTATTTT. Encoded protein: CAISLSSTDTQYF.